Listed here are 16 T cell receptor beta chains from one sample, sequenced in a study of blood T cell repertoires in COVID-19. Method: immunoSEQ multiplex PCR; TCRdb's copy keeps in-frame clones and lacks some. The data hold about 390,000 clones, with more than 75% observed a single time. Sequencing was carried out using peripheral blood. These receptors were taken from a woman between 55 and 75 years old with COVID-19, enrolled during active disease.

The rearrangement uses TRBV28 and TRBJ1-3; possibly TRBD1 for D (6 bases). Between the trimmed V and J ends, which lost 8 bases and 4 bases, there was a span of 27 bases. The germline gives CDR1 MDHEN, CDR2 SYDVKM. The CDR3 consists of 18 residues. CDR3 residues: CASVGNSFVGAGGNTIYF. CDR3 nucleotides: TGTGCCAGCGTTGGTAACTCTTTCGTGGGGGCTGGGGGAAACACCATATATTTT. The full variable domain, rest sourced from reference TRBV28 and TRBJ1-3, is DVKVTQSSRYLVKRTGEKVFLECVQDMDHENMFWYRQDPGLGLRLIYFSYDVKMKEKGDIPEGYSVSREKKERFSLILESASTNQTSMYLCASVGNSFVGAGGNTIYFGEGSWLTVV.

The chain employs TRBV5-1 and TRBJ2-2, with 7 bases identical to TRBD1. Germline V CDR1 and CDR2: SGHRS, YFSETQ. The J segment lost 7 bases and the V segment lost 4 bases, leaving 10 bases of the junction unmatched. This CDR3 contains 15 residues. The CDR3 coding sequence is TGCGCCAGCAGCGCCCGACAGGGCTTCTTCGGGGAGCTGTTTTTT. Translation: CASSARQGFFGELFF.

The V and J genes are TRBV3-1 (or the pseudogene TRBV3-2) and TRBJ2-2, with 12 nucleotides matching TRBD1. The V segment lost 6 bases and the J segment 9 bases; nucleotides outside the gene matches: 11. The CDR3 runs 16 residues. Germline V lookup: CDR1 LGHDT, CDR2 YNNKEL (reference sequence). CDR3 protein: CASSPTGTGGLWELFF. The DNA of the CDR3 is TGTGCCAGCAGTCCTACCGGGACAGGGGGCTTATGGGAGCTGTTTTTT.

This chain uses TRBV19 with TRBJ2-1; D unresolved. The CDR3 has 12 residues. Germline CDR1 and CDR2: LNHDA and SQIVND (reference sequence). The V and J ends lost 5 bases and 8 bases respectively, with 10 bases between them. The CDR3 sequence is CASSLTGYEQFF. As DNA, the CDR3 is TGTGCCAGTAGTCTCACCGGTTATGAGCAGTTCTTC.

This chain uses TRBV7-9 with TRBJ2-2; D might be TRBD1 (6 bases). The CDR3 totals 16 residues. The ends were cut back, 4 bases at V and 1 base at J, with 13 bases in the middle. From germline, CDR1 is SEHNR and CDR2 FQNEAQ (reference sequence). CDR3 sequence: CASSYDTGQNTGELFF. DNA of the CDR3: TGTGCCAGCAGCTACGACACAGGGCAGAACACCGGGGAGCTGTTTTTT.

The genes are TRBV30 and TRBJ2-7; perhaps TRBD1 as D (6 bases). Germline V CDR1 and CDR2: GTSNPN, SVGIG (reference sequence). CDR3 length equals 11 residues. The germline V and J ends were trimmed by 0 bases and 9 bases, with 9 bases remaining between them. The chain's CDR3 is CAWSVVRGQYF. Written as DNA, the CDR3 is TGTGCCTGGAGTGTGGTCAGGGGGCAGTACTTC.

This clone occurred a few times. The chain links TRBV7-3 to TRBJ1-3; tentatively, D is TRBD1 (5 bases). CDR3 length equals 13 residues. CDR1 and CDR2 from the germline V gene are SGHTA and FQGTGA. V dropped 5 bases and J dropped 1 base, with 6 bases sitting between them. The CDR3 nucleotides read TGTGCCAGCAGCGCAGGGTCTGGAAACACCATATATTTT. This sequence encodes CASSAGSGNTIYF.

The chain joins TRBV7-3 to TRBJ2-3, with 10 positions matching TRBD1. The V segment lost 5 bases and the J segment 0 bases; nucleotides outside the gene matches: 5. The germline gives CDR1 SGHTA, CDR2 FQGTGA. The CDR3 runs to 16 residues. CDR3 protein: CASSRGDRGSTDTQYF. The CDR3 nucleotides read TGTGCCAGCAGCCGAGGGGACAGGGGTAGCACAGATACGCAGTATTTT.

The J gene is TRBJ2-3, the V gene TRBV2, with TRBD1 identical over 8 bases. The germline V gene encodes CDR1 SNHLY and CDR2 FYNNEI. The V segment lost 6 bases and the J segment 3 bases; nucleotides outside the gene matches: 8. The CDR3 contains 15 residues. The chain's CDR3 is CASRDRARRTDTQYF. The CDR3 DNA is TGTGCCAGCAGGGACAGGGCAAGAAGGACAGATACGCAGTATTTT.

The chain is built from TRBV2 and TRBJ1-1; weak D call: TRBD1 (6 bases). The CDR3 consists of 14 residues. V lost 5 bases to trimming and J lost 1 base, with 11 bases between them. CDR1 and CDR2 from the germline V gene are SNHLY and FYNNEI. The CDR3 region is CASSQQGRNTEAFF. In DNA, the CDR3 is TGTGCCAGCAGTCAACAGGGTCGGAACACTGAAGCTTTCTTT.

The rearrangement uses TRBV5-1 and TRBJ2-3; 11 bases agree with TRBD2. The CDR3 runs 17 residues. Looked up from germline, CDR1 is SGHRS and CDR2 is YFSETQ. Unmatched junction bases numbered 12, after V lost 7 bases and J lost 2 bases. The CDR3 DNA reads TGCGCCAGCTCTAAGCGGCTAGCGGGGGGCCTCACAGATACGCAGTATTTT. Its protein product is CASSKRLAGGLTDTQYF.

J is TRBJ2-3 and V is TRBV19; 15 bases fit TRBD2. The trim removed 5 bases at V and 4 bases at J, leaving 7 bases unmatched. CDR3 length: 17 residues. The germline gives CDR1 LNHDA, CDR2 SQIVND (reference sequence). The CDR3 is CASSPGLAGGTSDTQYF. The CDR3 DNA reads TGTGCCAGTAGTCCGGGACTAGCGGGGGGTACATCAGATACGCAGTATTTT. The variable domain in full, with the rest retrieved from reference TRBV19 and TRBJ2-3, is DGGITQSPKYLFRKEGQNVTLSCEQNLNHDAMYWYRQDPGQGLRLIYYSQIVNDFQKGDIAEGYSVSREKKESFPLTVTSAQKNPTAFYLCASSPGLAGGTSDTQYFGPGTRLTVL.

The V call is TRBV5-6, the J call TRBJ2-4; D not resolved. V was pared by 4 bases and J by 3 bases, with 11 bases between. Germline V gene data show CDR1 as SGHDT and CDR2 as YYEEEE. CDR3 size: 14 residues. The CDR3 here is CASSERWRKNIQYF. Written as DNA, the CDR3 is TGTGCCAGCAGCGAGAGGTGGCGCAAAAACATTCAGTACTTC.

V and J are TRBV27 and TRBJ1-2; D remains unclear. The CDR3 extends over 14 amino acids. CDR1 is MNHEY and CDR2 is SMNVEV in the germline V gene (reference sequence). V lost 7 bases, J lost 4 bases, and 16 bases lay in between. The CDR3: CASTPGGEPYGYTF. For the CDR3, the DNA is TGTGCCAGCACCCCAGGAGGAGAACCCTATGGCTACACCTTC.

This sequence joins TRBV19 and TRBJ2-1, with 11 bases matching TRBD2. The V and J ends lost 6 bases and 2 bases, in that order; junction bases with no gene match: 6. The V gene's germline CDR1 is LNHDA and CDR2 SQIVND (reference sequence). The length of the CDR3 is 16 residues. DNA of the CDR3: TGTGCCAGTAGGCCACTAGCGGGGGCTACCTACAATGAGCAGTTCTTC. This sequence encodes CASRPLAGATYNEQFF.

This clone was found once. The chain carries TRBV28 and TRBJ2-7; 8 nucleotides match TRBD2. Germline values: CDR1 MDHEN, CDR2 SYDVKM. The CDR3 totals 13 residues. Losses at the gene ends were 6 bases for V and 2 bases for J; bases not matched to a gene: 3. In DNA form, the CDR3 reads TGTGCCAGCAGCCCCGGGAGGGCCTACGAGCAGTACTTC. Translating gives CASSPGRAYEQYF.